Shown below are 18 T cell receptor beta chains from a single sample sequenced in a study of blood T cell repertoires in COVID-19. Measured with immunoSEQ multiplex PCR; TCRdb has only the in-frame clones, and not every one. The data hold some 260,000 clones, with 70% to 90% observed a single time. The specimen was peripheral blood. These receptors were collected from a woman in her twenties or thirties with COVID-19, enrolled during active disease.

V gene TRBV3-1 (or the pseudogene TRBV3-2) combines with J gene TRBJ2-4; 13 bases are shared with TRBD2. The CDR3 spans 18 residues. With 4 bases clipped from V and 0 bases from J, the junction kept 6 bases outside the gene matches. Germline V gene data show CDR1 as LGHDT and CDR2 as YNNKEL (reference sequence). The CDR3 region has the DNA TGTGCCAGCAGCCCCGGACTAGCGGGAGAGGAAGCCAAAAACATTCAGTACTTC. This translates into CASSPGLAGEEAKNIQYF.

V gene TRBV13 combines with J gene TRBJ2-2; 15 bases fit TRBD2. Trimming took 3 bases from V and 4 from J; bases not matched to a gene: 6. Germline V CDR1 and CDR2: PRHDT, FYEKMQ (reference sequence). CDR3 length: 18 amino acids. The chain's CDR3 is CASSFGLAGGQGTGELFF. The CDR3 nucleotides read TGTGCCAGCAGCTTCGGACTAGCGGGGGGGCAAGGCACCGGGGAGCTGTTTTTT.

V usage is TRBV29-1 and J usage is TRBJ1-4; D is uncertain. Germline assignment: CDR1 SQVTM and CDR2 ANQGSEA. The CDR3 is made up of 13 amino acids. V lost 0 bases and J 5 bases, leaving 7 bases between the germline ends. In DNA, the CDR3 is TGCAGCGTTGAAGAGGGCTCCAATGAAAAACTGTTTTTT. It codes for CSVEEGSNEKLFF.

This clone was counted a single time. The V call is TRBV5-5, the J call TRBJ2-1; the match to TRBD2 covers 8 bases. The V gene end was trimmed by 4 bases and the J gene end by 4 bases; junction bases not matched to a gene: 10. The CDR3 has 16 residues. Germline assignment: CDR1 SGHKS and CDR2 YYEKEE (reference sequence). Here the CDR3 reads CASSTLTSGGYNEQFF. In nucleotides, the CDR3 is TGTGCCAGCAGCACCCTCACAAGCGGGGGATACAATGAGCAGTTCTTC.

The chain joins TRBV11-3 to TRBJ2-7, with D possibly TRBD2 on 6 matching bases. The CDR3 spans 15 residues. Germline V lookup: CDR1 SGHNT, CDR2 YENEEA. The ends were cut back, 5 bases at V and 0 bases at J, with 14 bases in the middle. The CDR3 nucleotides are TGTGCCAGCAGCGCGAGGGCGGGGAGCTCCTACGAGCAGTACGTC. The encoded protein is CASSARAGSSYEQYV.

The chain links TRBV18 to TRBJ2-7; 7 nucleotides agree with TRBD1. Trimming removed 3 bases from V and 4 bases from J; junction bases left unmatched: 6. The CDR3 contains 14 residues. Germline V CDR1 and CDR2: KGHSH, LQKENI. As DNA, the CDR3 is TGTGCCAGCTCACCGTCCCAGGGGGTTTACGAGCAGTACTTC. It codes for CASSPSQGVYEQYF.

The rearrangement links TRBV6-6 to TRBJ1-6; 9 bases are shared with TRBD1. This CDR3 is built from 16 residues. The germline CDR1 and CDR2 sequences are MNHNY and SVGAGI (reference sequence). The V and J ends lost 6 bases and 7 bases, in that order; junction bases with no gene match: 10. The CDR3 sequence: CASSLRSGTGNSPLHF. The CDR3 DNA reads TGTGCCAGCAGCTTGCGATCCGGGACAGGGAATTCACCCCTCCACTTT.

The gene calls are TRBV2 and TRBJ2-3; D remains unclear. V gave up 3 bases and J gave up 0 bases, with 7 bases separating them. There are 14 residues in the CDR3. The germline CDR1 and CDR2 sequences are SNHLY and FYNNEI. The CDR3 reads CASSDRQSTDTQYF. The CDR3 region has the DNA TGTGCCAGCAGTGACAGGCAAAGCACAGATACGCAGTATTTT.

The V gene is TRBV5-1, the J gene TRBJ2-3, with 12 bases identical to TRBD2. V lost 2 bases to trimming and J lost 6 bases; unmatched junction nucleotides: 7. The CDR3 spans 16 residues. Germline assignment: CDR1 SGHRS and CDR2 YFSETQ. The CDR3: CASSLRLAGVRDTQYF. The CDR3 DNA follows: TGCGCCAGCAGCTTACGACTAGCGGGAGTCAGGGATACGCAGTATTTT.

This clone is a singleton in its sample. J is TRBJ2-1 and V is TRBV11-2, with 8 bases identical to TRBD2. The CDR3 contains 19 residues. Trimming removed 5 bases from V and 6 bases from J; junction bases left unmatched: 21. Germline CDR1 and CDR2: SGHAT and FQNNGV. The CDR3: CASSQTGTRPSGLLNEQFF. In DNA, the CDR3 is TGTGCCAGCAGCCAGACCGGGACTAGACCTTCGGGCCTCCTCAATGAGCAGTTCTTC.

The V call is TRBV7-2, the J call TRBJ1-6; maybe TRBD1 (6 bases). Trimming took off 5 bases at V and 7 bases at J, with 12 bases between the two ends. There are 14 residues in the CDR3. Germline V gene data show CDR1 as SGHTA and CDR2 as FQGNSA. The CDR3 reads CASSPAQGNSPLHF. In DNA, the CDR3 is TGTGCCAGCAGCCCCGCTCAGGGGAATTCACCCCTCCACTTT.

The V call is TRBV5-1, the J call TRBJ2-7; D perhaps matches TRBD2 (5 bases). Germline-derived CDR1 and CDR2 are SGHRS and YFSETQ. Trimming removed 5 bases at V and 4 bases at J, with 7 bases between. The CDR3 runs 11 residues. CDR3 in amino acids: CASSSGYEQYF. In DNA, the CDR3 is TGCGCCAGCAGTTCGGGATACGAGCAGTACTTC. The variable domain in full, completed from reference TRBV5-1 and TRBJ2-7, reads KAGVTQTPRYLIKTRGQQVTLSCSPISGHRSVSWYQQTPGQGLQFLFEYFSETQRNKGNFPGRFSGRQFSNSRSEMNVSTLELGDSALYLCASSSGYEQYFGPGTRLTVT.

The chain is built from TRBV7-9 and TRBJ2-7; 10 nucleotides align to TRBD2. The junction had 5 bases not matched to a gene; V was cut back by 2 bases and J by 7 bases. This CDR3 contains 14 residues. Germline V CDR1 and CDR2: SEHNR, FQNEAQ (reference sequence). This CDR3 reads CASSLLAGVGEQYV. As DNA, the CDR3 is TGTGCCAGCAGCTTACTAGCGGGAGTAGGAGAGCAGTACGTC.

The chain links TRBV15 to TRBJ2-1, with TRBD2 matching over 7 bases. V was clipped by 1 base and J by 2 bases; unmatched bases: 8. The CDR3 runs to 17 residues. CDR1 LNHNV and CDR2 YYDKDF come from the germline V gene (reference sequence). The CDR3 is CATSRVDGGGAYNEQFF. CDR3 sequence (DNA): TGTGCCACCAGCAGAGTTGATGGCGGGGGAGCCTACAATGAGCAGTTCTTC.

The chain uses TRBV7-8 and TRBJ1-3; no definite D call. CDR1 is SGHVS, CDR2 FQNEAQ, per germline. Trimming took 5 bases from V and 0 from J, leaving 11 bases between them. This CDR3 spans 15 amino acids. The DNA for the CDR3 is TGTGCCAGCAGCGGAGCCATTGTCTCTGGAAACACCATATATTTT. It translates to CASSGAIVSGNTIYF.

The CDR3 region has the DNA TGTGCCAGCAGTCTCCCCCATCAGGGCGGGGAGCTGTTTTTT. Translating it yields CASSLPHQGGELFF. The rearrangement links TRBV28 to TRBJ2-2; the D gene is possibly TRBD1 (5 bases). Germline CDR1 MDHEN, CDR2 SYDVKM. This CDR3 region has 14 residues. V lost 5 bases to trimming and J lost 7 bases, with 14 bases between them.

This clone was counted once. CDR3 residues: CASSEQGALQAFF. CDR3 bases: TGTGCCAGCAGTGAACAGGGGGCCCTACAAGCTTTCTTT. The chain couples TRBV25-1 to TRBJ1-1; 8 bases map to TRBD1. The ends lost 2 bases at V and 9 bases at J; junction bases unmatched: 5. Germline values: CDR1 MGHDK, CDR2 SYGVNS. This CDR3 comprises 13 residues.

V usage is TRBV7-9 and J usage is TRBJ1-1; maybe TRBD1 (5 bases). CDR3 size: 17 residues. The germline CDR1 and CDR2 sequences are SEHNR and FQNEAQ (reference sequence). Between the trimmed V and J ends, which lost 5 bases and 4 bases, there was a span of 23 bases. CDR3 region: CASSRTRGLGRGTEAFF. The CDR3 coding sequence is TGTGCCAGCAGCCGAACCAGAGGGCTGGGGCGGGGCACTGAAGCTTTCTTT. The complete variable domain, with remaining parts taken from reference TRBV7-9 and TRBJ1-1, reads DTGVSQNPRHKITKRGQNVTFRCDPISEHNRLYWYRQTLGQGPEFLTYFQNEAQLEKSRLLSDRFSAERPKGSFSTLEIQRTEQGDSAMYLCASSRTRGLGRGTEAFFGQGTRLTVV.